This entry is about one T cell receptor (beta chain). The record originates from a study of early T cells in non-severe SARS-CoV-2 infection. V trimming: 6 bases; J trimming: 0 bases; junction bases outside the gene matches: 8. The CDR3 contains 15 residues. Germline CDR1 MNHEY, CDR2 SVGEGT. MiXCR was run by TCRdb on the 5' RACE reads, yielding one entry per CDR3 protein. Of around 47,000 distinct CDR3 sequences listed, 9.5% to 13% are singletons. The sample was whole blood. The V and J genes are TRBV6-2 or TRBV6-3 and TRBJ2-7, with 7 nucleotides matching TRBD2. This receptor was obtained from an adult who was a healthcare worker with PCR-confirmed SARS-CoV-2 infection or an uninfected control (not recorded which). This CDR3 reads CASSPHGGTSYEQYF. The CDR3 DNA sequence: TGTGCCAGCAGCCCCCACGGGGGGACCTCCTACGAGCAGTACTTC.